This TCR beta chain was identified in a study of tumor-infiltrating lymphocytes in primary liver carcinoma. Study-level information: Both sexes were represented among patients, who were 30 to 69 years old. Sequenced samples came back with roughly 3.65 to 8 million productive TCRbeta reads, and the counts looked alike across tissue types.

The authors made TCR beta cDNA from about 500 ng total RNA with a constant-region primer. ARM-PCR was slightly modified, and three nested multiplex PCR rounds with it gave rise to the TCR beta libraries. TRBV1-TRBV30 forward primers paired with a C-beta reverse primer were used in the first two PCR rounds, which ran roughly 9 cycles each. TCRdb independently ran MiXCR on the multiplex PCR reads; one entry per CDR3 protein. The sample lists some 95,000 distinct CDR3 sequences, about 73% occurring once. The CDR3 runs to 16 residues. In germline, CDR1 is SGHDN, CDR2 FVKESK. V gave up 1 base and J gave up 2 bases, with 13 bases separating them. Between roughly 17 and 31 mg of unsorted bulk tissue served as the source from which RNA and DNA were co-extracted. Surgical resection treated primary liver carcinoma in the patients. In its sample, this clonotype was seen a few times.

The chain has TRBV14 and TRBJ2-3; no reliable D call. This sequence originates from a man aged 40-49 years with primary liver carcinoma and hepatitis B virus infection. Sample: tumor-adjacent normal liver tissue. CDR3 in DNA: TGTGCCAGCAGCCAAGGTGGCAGTCAGTCCACAGATACGCAGTATTTT. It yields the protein CASSQGGSQSTDTQYF.